This TCR beta chain comes out of a study of CD8+CD57+ T cells in acquired aplastic anemia. Study as a whole: Recorded DNA amounts for sorted CD4+ and CD8+ cells had an average of around 3.4 ug. Healthy donors yielded some 10 million CD4+ cell reads on average. Broader study findings: Patients shared some 29 CD8+ CDR3 sequences with controls.

About this clonotype: No antigen is known for it.

For CDR3 and TCR beta VDJ profiling, genomic DNA was the template used. TCRdb reprocessed the reads with MiXCR, giving one entry per CDR3 protein. The data contain some 190,000 distinct CDR3 sequences, about 47% of them seen just once; the ten biggest clones take up under 3.5%. The sample consisted of sorted CD4+, CD8+, or CD8+CD57+ T cells (not recorded which) from PBMCs. The receptor was derived from a human donor in good health.

In DNA, the CDR3 is TGTGCCAGCAGCTCCTCACGGCACGAGCAGTACTTC. Amino acid sequence: CASSSSRHEQYF. This chain connects TRBV11-2 to TRBJ2-7; D is unresolved. Trimming left V 4 bases short and J 5 bases short, with 9 bases between. The germline V gene has CDR1 SGHAT and CDR2 FQNNGV. The CDR3 runs 12 residues. The complete variable domain, with remaining parts taken from reference TRBV11-2 and TRBJ2-7, reads EAGVAQSPRYKIIEKRQSVAFWCNPISGHATLYWYQQILGQGPKLLIQFQNNGVVDDSQLPKDRFSAERLKGVDSTLKIQPAKLEDSAVYLCASSSSRHEQYFGPGTRLTVT.